A single sample is the source of the 16 T cell receptor beta chains below, sequenced in a study of blood T cell repertoires in COVID-19. TCRdb's copy holds only in-frame clones and misses some; the assay was immunoSEQ multiplex PCR. The sample shows 200,000 to 250,000 clones, 82% of them seen only once. Source material: peripheral blood. The receptor source for this set is a woman of 80 years or more with acute or convalescent COVID-19.

A single count supports this clone. This sequence joins TRBV18 and TRBJ1-2; 7 bases line up with TRBD1. This CDR3 has 16 residues. After removal of 3 bases from V and 8 bases from J, the junction contained 15 bases not matched to a gene. Germline loops: CDR1 KGHSH, CDR2 LQKENI. The DNA of the CDR3 is TGTGCCAGCTCACCCCAAGGACAGGAAGGTCTTAAGGGCTACACCTTC. Translated: CASSPQGQEGLKGYTF.

The rearrangement uses TRBV6-5 and TRBJ1-2; 8 bases fit TRBD1. The CDR3 contains 15 residues. Per germline, CDR1 MNHEY and CDR2 SVGAGI. The V segment lost 7 bases and the J segment 3 bases; nucleotides outside the gene matches: 10. The CDR3 coding sequence is TGTGCCAGCACCCCAAAGACAGGGGAGGACTATGGCTACACCTTC. Amino acids: CASTPKTGEDYGYTF.

The V call is TRBV5-4, the J call TRBJ2-7; 15 bases fit TRBD2. V shed 4 bases and J 4 bases; nucleotides not matched to a gene: 3. The germline CDR1 and CDR2 sequences are SGHNT and YYREEE (reference sequence). The CDR3 spans 15 residues. The DNA for the CDR3 is TGTGCCAGCAGCCCAGGGACTAGCGGGGGGTACGAGCAGTACTTC. Residues: CASSPGTSGGYEQYF. The complete variable domain, with remaining parts taken from reference TRBV5-4 and TRBJ2-7, reads ETGVTQSPTHLIKTRGQQVTLRCSSQSGHNTVSWYQQALGQGPQFIFQYYREEENGRGNFPPRFSGLQFPNYSSELNVNALELDDSALYLCASSPGTSGGYEQYFGPGTRLTVT.

The gene calls are TRBV3-1 (or the pseudogene TRBV3-2) and TRBJ2-5; D ambiguous. Germline V CDR1 and CDR2: LGHDT, YNNKEL (reference sequence). V gave up 2 bases and J gave up 2 bases, with 3 bases separating them. The CDR3 spans 12 residues. In DNA form, the CDR3 reads TGTGCCAGCAGCCAACCACAAGAGACCCAGTACTTC. It is translated as CASSQPQETQYF.

The rearrangement uses TRBV25-1 and TRBJ1-2, with 7 bases matching TRBD1. Germline CDR1 and CDR2: MGHDK and SYGVNS. The CDR3 sequence is 16 residues long. V shed 5 bases, J shed 0 bases, and the junction held 9 bases outside the gene matches. The CDR3 here is CASSPLRGTANYGYTF. In DNA form, the CDR3 reads TGTGCCAGCAGTCCGTTAAGGGGGACAGCTAACTATGGCTACACCTTC.

The gene calls are TRBV9 and TRBJ2-5; no reliable D call. CDR1 and CDR2 (germline): SGDLS, YYNGEE. V shed 3 bases and J shed 5 bases, with 14 bases lying between them. This CDR3 is built from 14 residues. The CDR3 sequence: CASSGGARWETQYF. DNA of the CDR3: TGTGCCAGCAGCGGAGGAGCTAGGTGGGAGACCCAGTACTTC. The variable domain in full, completed from reference TRBV9 and TRBJ2-5, reads DSGVTQTPKHLITATGQRVTLRCSPRSGDLSVYWYQQSLDQGLQFLIQYYNGEERAKGNILERFSAQQFPDLHSELNLSSLELGDSALYFCASSGGARWETQYFGPGTRLLVL.

This clone was detected only a few times. V gene TRBV9 combines with J gene TRBJ1-1, with 7 bases fitting TRBD1. The CDR3 is 15 residues long. The V segment lost 1 base and the J segment 1 base; nucleotides outside the gene matches: 4. The germline V gene has CDR1 SGDLS and CDR2 YYNGEE. The CDR3 spells CASSVSGTANTEAFF. Here the CDR3 DNA reads TGTGCCAGCAGCGTATCAGGGACAGCGAACACTGAAGCTTTCTTT. The full variable domain, completed using reference TRBV9 and TRBJ1-1, is DSGVTQTPKHLITATGQRVTLRCSPRSGDLSVYWYQQSLDQGLQFLIQYYNGEERAKGNILERFSAQQFPDLHSELNLSSLELGDSALYFCASSVSGTANTEAFFGQGTRLTVV.

The V and J genes are TRBV6-6 and TRBJ1-6; D is unresolved. The CDR3 has 15 residues. V was trimmed by 0 bases and J by 6 bases, leaving 9 bases between them. Germline CDR1 and CDR2: MNHNY and SVGAGI (reference sequence). CDR3 in amino acids: CASSYSDEGNSPLHF. The CDR3 nucleotides are TGTGCCAGCAGTTACTCAGATGAGGGTAATTCACCCCTCCACTTT.

This clone was seen a handful of times. V and J are TRBV3-1 (or the pseudogene TRBV3-2) and TRBJ2-3; 15 bases align to TRBD2. CDR3 length equals 20 residues. The germline CDR1 and CDR2 sequences are LGHDT and YNNKEL (reference sequence). V trimming: 3 bases; J trimming: 5 bases; junction bases outside the gene matches: 15. Here the CDR3 DNA reads TGTGCCAGCAGCCAGCCCGGACTAGCGGGGGGGATCGGGGCAGGAGATACGCAGTATTTT. Its protein is CASSQPGLAGGIGAGDTQYF.

The chain couples TRBV11-3 to TRBJ2-1, with TRBD2 as a possible D gene (6 bases). CDR3 length equals 17 residues. V lost 2 bases and J lost 2, with 16 bases in between. CDR1 is SGHNT, CDR2 YENEEA, per germline. The CDR3 spells CASSLSLIGGTYNEQFF. In DNA, the CDR3 is TGTGCCAGCAGCTTAAGCCTTATCGGGGGTACCTACAATGAGCAGTTCTTC.

The V gene is TRBV9, the J gene TRBJ1-1; maybe TRBD1 (6 bases). The CDR3 totals 15 residues. Germline V CDR1 and CDR2: SGDLS, YYNGEE. The V end was cut by 3 bases, the J end by 5 bases, with 17 bases between. The CDR3: CASSARSDSWTEAFF. CDR3 coding DNA: TGTGCCAGCAGCGCTCGGTCGGACAGTTGGACTGAAGCTTTCTTT.

The V and J genes are TRBV19 and TRBJ2-1; D remains unclear. Looked up from germline, CDR1 is LNHDA and CDR2 is SQIVND (reference sequence). V lost 4 bases and J 4 bases, leaving 2 bases between the germline ends. The CDR3 totals 11 residues. In nucleotides, the CDR3 is TGTGCCAGTAGTACGTACAATGAGCAGTTCTTC. Its translation: CASSTYNEQFF.

The chain carries TRBV30 and TRBJ1-1; TRBD1 might be the D (6 bases). This CDR3 spans 13 amino acids. Trimming shortened V by 7 bases and J by 4 bases, and 16 bases separated the two germline ends. The V gene's germline CDR1 is GTSNPN and CDR2 SVGIG (reference sequence). This CDR3 is CAFSTGAGTEAFF. Written as DNA, the CDR3 is TGTGCCTTCTCGACAGGTGCTGGCACTGAAGCTTTCTTT.

This clone appeared once. The chain links TRBV21-1 to TRBJ1-2; TRBD1, as called in the table, went unchecked against the DNA. TRBV21-1 is termed a pseudogene. CDR3 length: 14 amino acids. For the CDR3, the DNA is TGTGCCAGCAGCAAAGCGTGGCAGGGATGTGGCTACACCTTC. Translation: CASSKAWQGCGYTF.

The gene calls are TRBV14 and TRBJ2-1; 8 bases agree with TRBD1. Germline assignment: CDR1 SGHDN and CDR2 FVKESK. The V gene end was trimmed by 4 bases and the J gene end by 3 bases; junction bases not matched to a gene: 8. This CDR3 has 16 amino acids. DNA of the CDR3: TGTGCCAGCAGCCCGGTTGGGACAGGAATCTACAATGAGCAGTTCTTC. It yields the protein CASSPVGTGIYNEQFF.

V is TRBV2 and J is TRBJ2-7; the match to TRBD1 covers 7 bases. From germline, CDR1 is SNHLY and CDR2 FYNNEI. The V gene end was trimmed by 8 bases and the J gene end by 6 bases; junction bases not matched to a gene: 10. This CDR3 has 13 amino acids. CDR3 nucleotides: TGTGCCAGCGGGACAGCCTTATCGCGCGAGCAGTACTTC. This gives the protein CASGTALSREQYF.